The entry below gives a single T cell receptor beta chain sequence along with its context. Its cognate antigen has yet to be identified. This could be a read error, since a much larger clone is one nucleotide away. The data were obtained in a study of molecular identifiers for immune sequencing clone quantification (dated by TCRdb to 2016 to 2019). For context, the study as a whole: For a replicate experiment, RNA from approximately 20,000 or 100,000 naive CD8 T cells was divided into five aliquots, and four of the five aliquots were sequenced. This methods study benchmarked molecular-identifier clustering-based TCR repertoire sequencing (MIDCIRS) and TCR RNA copy counting, using CD8 T cells to do so.

Spanning cysteine to phenylalanine, the CDR3 consists of 13 amino acids. Kept here is only the CDR3 DNA, which spans 39 bases and is read in frame from base 1. Via the germline V gene (reference sequence), CDR1 is LNHNV and CDR2 YYDKDF. Preparation of the library involved PCR. Sequencer: Illumina HiSeq 4000. Preparation of bulk TCR libraries followed a previously described approach, with the TCR primers listed in Table S5. The Qiagen AllPrep DNA/RNA kit was used to purify total RNA. Reads from multiple sequencing runs of the same library were pooled before analysis. Per the original workflow: Reads were retained only if the reads had an exact TCR constant sequence, and the retained reads were trimmed to 150 nt and grouped according to their 12-nt molecular barcodes. Reads in each barcode group were sub-clustered using a 15% Levenshtein threshold, and a quality-weighted consensus sequence was built for each RNA molecule. Non-functional sequences were excluded, and lower-count sequences lying one edit away from another sequence were also excluded. Barcode sub-clusters with fewer than 20% of the maximum read count were removed, based on fitting two negative binomial distributions. TCRdb handled the public reads itself, with Q25 trimming in fastp and clone calling in MiXCR, and kept productive beta chains. Rows are unified per CDR3 protein, each entry keeping the most common DNA and genes. What appears here as the V and J calls and clone size reflects TCRdb's work, not the paper's. In all, the sample holds 300,000 to 400,000 distinct CDR3 sequences, and roughly a fifth of those were seen once. Of the sample, more than 0.8% falls within the top ten clones.

Study-level results and caveats: A single cell's worth of spiked-in Jurkat TCR RNA was reported detectable even among one million naive CD8 T cells. Clones above 20 RNA copies held over 99% of molecules in CMV-specific effector cells but under 1% in naive cells. Highly expanded clone sizes could be underestimated because identical TCR molecules may share a barcode. Without barcode sub-clustering, chimeric consensus sequences inflated TCR diversity; chimeras reached as high as 47%. Modeling estimated 2.5 to 3.5 recovered TCR RNA copies per cell, compared with about 10 by digital PCR, which implies around 33% capture efficiency. The naive libraries included spiked-in Jurkat TCR RNA (about ten copies' worth), and this Jurkat TCR RNA is not part of the donor repertoire.

Libraries of naive CD8 T cells were built from about 20,000 to 1,000,000 sorted cells, with 10%, 30% or 50% of the purified RNA used. Naive CD8 T cells, defined as CD8+CD4-CCR7+CD45RA+, were FACS-sorted into RLT Plus buffer on a BD FACSAria II. Detection sensitivity was tested by spiking Jurkat RNA equal to over 8 TCR copies' worth into samples containing 20,000-1,000,000 naive CD8 T cells. CD8 T cells were enriched using RosetteSep CD8+ T Cell Enrichment Cocktail and Ficoll-Paque, and the enriched cells then underwent ACK red cell lysis. The sample taken for sequencing was naive CD8+ T cells from blood, with Jurkat cell RNA spiked in. Per the publication, the cell subset or site label means: FACS-sorted CD8+CD4-CCR7+CD45RA+ naive T cells. The source of this sequence is a human donor in good health. Some libraries in this study had Jurkat cell RNA spiked in. Recombination joined TRBV15 with TRBJ2-7, and TRBD1 matches 8 of the central bases. CDR3 protein: CAASSDRGYEQYF. The DNA reads as follows: TGTGCCGCCAGCAGCGACAGGGGCTACGAGCAGTACTTC.